This TCR beta chain was identified during a study of tumor and adjacent non-tumor tissue in lung cancer. Study information: The cohort had around eleven adenocarcinoma, a couple of squamous cell and 1 small cell patients.

Study observations and caveats: Top 100 clones took a larger repertoire share in normal lung. TCR diversity was significantly greater in tumor than normal lung tissue.

The CDR3 consists of 18 residues. V lost 5 bases, J lost 8 bases, and 16 bases stayed unmatched. The germline CDR1 and CDR2 sequences are MNHEY and SVGEGT. This sample's RNA came from whole unsorted tissue. This non-tumor lung sample came from over 3 cm beyond the tumor edge. Chemotherapy-naive patients with new lung cancer underwent thoracic surgery in China, August–late 2014. As to this clonotype: Its antigen is unknown.

A modified ARM-PCR protocol with three rounds of nested PCR amplified TCRbeta. TCRdb ran MiXCR on the multiplex PCR reads and lists one entry per CDR3 protein. Altogether some 99,000 distinct CDR3 sequences are present, about 61% being singletons, with the ten largest covering around 17%. This receptor was identified in a man in his 60s with non-small cell lung cancer. V gene TRBV6-2 or TRBV6-3 combines with J gene TRBJ2-1; 12 nucleotides agree with TRBD2. The specimen was distant non-tumor lung tissue. The CDR3 nucleotides are TGTGCCAGCAGTATCTTGGCTAGCGGGAGGGCCGAGGGGTATGAGCAGTTCTTC. Translation: CASSILASGRAEGYEQFF.